The rows below give T cell receptor beta chains drawn from one sample of a study of T cells after yellow fever vaccination. TCRdb used MiXCR to reprocess the 5' RACE reads, holding one entry per CDR3 protein. The table lists some 500,000 distinct CDR3 sequences, about 13% of them singletons. The sequences come from PBMCs, collected on the day of the yellow fever booster vaccination. The origin of the receptors is a man aged 30-40 years who received the YFV17D yellow fever vaccine. The CDR3 runs from the conserved cysteine through the conserved F or W. Each record gives: CDR3 protein, V gene, J gene.

CDR3aa: CASSYSARGGTEAFF
v_gene: TRBV6-5
j_gene: TRBJ1-1

CDR3aa: CASSQASQRLRTDTQYF
v_gene: TRBV3-1
j_gene: TRBJ2-3

CDR3aa: CATSSDRLARDTQYF
v_gene: TRBV24-1
j_gene: TRBJ2-3

CDR3aa: CASSVGDRNYELYF
v_gene: TRBV9
j_gene: TRBJ2-7

CDR3aa: CASSEGSSGRSEQFF
v_gene: TRBV2
j_gene: TRBJ2-1

CDR3aa: CASASGRPRDEQFF
v_gene: TRBV6-2/TRBV6-3
j_gene: TRBJ2-1

CDR3aa: CSALTQGNEQFF
v_gene: TRBV20-1
j_gene: TRBJ2-1

CDR3aa: CASSPQMLGLGYNEQFF
v_gene: TRBV3-1
j_gene: TRBJ2-1

CDR3aa: CASSIELETQYF
v_gene: TRBV7-9
j_gene: TRBJ2-5

CDR3aa: CASSPLSASSGDTQYF
v_gene: TRBV6-1
j_gene: TRBJ2-3

CDR3aa: CASKRESSTDTQYF
v_gene: TRBV6-2/TRBV6-3
j_gene: TRBJ2-3

CDR3aa: CASSPNRGAQRDTQYF
v_gene: TRBV3-1
j_gene: TRBJ2-3

CDR3aa: CAWRNTGTGYEQYF
v_gene: TRBV30
j_gene: TRBJ2-7

CDR3aa: CSVFSTGAETQYF
v_gene: TRBV20-1
j_gene: TRBJ2-5

CDR3aa: CSHPGTGKSYEQYF
v_gene: TRBV20-1
j_gene: TRBJ2-7

CDR3aa: CASSLVRFPGTDTQYF
v_gene: TRBV7-8
j_gene: TRBJ2-3

CDR3aa: CASNPGLETQYF
v_gene: TRBV7-2
j_gene: TRBJ2-5

CDR3aa: CASSNPRGTSGSGETQYF
v_gene: TRBV19
j_gene: TRBJ2-5

CDR3aa: CATSVTGGGNEQFF
v_gene: TRBV24-1
j_gene: TRBJ2-1

CDR3aa: CASSAVLAASSYEQYF
v_gene: TRBV6-1
j_gene: TRBJ2-7

CDR3aa: CATRGVGTGSNQPQHF
v_gene: TRBV19
j_gene: TRBJ1-5

CDR3aa: CASSPGPGGYTF
v_gene: TRBV7-2
j_gene: TRBJ1-2

CDR3aa: CASNLGDTFEAFF
v_gene: TRBV7-9
j_gene: TRBJ1-1

CDR3aa: CASSQERKREQFF
v_gene: TRBV4-3
j_gene: TRBJ2-1

CDR3aa: CAWSVRSGSYGYTF
v_gene: TRBV30
j_gene: TRBJ1-2

CDR3aa: CASRNSGRIQETQYF
v_gene: TRBV6-1
j_gene: TRBJ2-5

CDR3aa: CASRSGTSGSINEQFF
v_gene: TRBV5-4
j_gene: TRBJ2-1

CDR3aa: CSASRGQGDTGELFF
v_gene: TRBV20-1
j_gene: TRBJ2-2

CDR3aa: CASSGKTGTSYNEQFF
v_gene: TRBV5-1
j_gene: TRBJ2-1

CDR3aa: CATSDSRTSGDTDTQYF
v_gene: TRBV24-1
j_gene: TRBJ2-3

CDR3aa: CSAFPDGSSGNTIYF
v_gene: TRBV20-1
j_gene: TRBJ1-3

CDR3aa: CAISDPVDSSDTQYF
v_gene: TRBV10-3
j_gene: TRBJ2-3

CDR3aa: CSVGQGAGGSGLFF
v_gene: TRBV29-1
j_gene: TRBJ2-2

CDR3aa: CSARGGASLNEQFF
v_gene: TRBV20-1
j_gene: TRBJ2-1

CDR3aa: CASSLEPGDYEQYF
v_gene: TRBV7-2
j_gene: TRBJ2-7

CDR3aa: CASSYPGQGSPYEQYF
v_gene: TRBV7-9
j_gene: TRBJ2-7

CDR3aa: CASSLSSGVTYNEQFF
v_gene: TRBV7-3
j_gene: TRBJ2-1

CDR3aa: CASSRTSGSGDEQYF
v_gene: TRBV6-1
j_gene: TRBJ2-7

CDR3aa: CASSSKTQNLGANVLTF
v_gene: TRBV5-1
j_gene: TRBJ2-6

CDR3aa: CASSRDRENTEAFF
v_gene: TRBV21-1
j_gene: TRBJ1-1

CDR3aa: CASSTDDRGRQGEQFF
v_gene: TRBV5-4
j_gene: TRBJ2-1

CDR3aa: CASSDGRRQETQYF
v_gene: TRBV6-1
j_gene: TRBJ2-5

CDR3aa: CSARGSSPGGTDTQYF
v_gene: TRBV20-1
j_gene: TRBJ2-3

CDR3aa: CASRPGTGGRGYTF
v_gene: TRBV11-2
j_gene: TRBJ1-2

CDR3aa: CASINPGTIDEQYF
v_gene: TRBV7-2
j_gene: TRBJ2-7

CDR3aa: CVAGGVLALGEQYF
v_gene: TRBV27
j_gene: TRBJ2-7

CDR3aa: CASSYSLNATALFYNEQFF
v_gene: TRBV6-2/TRBV6-3
j_gene: TRBJ2-1

CDR3aa: CASSPWTAGETQYF
v_gene: TRBV5-1
j_gene: TRBJ2-5

CDR3aa: CASSQDRGTGANVLTF
v_gene: TRBV4-3
j_gene: TRBJ2-6

CDR3aa: CASSQGQPDNSPLHF
v_gene: TRBV23-1
j_gene: TRBJ1-6

CDR3aa: CASSFKGEQYF
v_gene: TRBV12-3/TRBV12-4
j_gene: TRBJ2-7

CDR3aa: CASSLKGGENTGELFF
v_gene: TRBV11-3
j_gene: TRBJ2-2